One T cell receptor beta chain is described in this entry. Its antigen is not known. Regarding donors, all were healthy bone marrow donors. It was with 60 Vbeta and 13 Jbeta primers that the PCR ran. TCRdb's copy holds only in-frame clones and misses some; the assay was immunoSEQ multiplex PCR. The sample includes about 76,000 clones, over 60% seen only once; the top ten take about 12%. The data are from a study of cytomegalovirus exposure and HLA in healthy donors. Whole-study context: Out of 150 million to 200 million T cells, an earlier analysis found fewer than 140 million unique TCR beta sequences in total.

Whole-study findings and limits: Common viral pathogens seemed to be connected with several of the most significant clusters, according to a later analysis. Prediction of most subjects' HLA-A and HLA-B alleles by TCR beta sequences was reportedly accurate.

Per germline, CDR1 MGHRA and CDR2 YSYEKL. J was trimmed by 4 bases and V by 0 bases; bases with no gene match: 3. The CDR3 totals 14 residues. The TCR sequence derives from a male donor in good health and CMV-seropositive. Specimen: PBMCs. The J gene is TRBJ2-7, the V gene TRBV4-1, with TRBD1 matching over 7 bases. The CDR3 nucleotides are TGCGCCAGCAGCCAAGAGGGACAGCTATACGAGCAGTACTTC. Translation gives CASSQEGQLYEQYF.